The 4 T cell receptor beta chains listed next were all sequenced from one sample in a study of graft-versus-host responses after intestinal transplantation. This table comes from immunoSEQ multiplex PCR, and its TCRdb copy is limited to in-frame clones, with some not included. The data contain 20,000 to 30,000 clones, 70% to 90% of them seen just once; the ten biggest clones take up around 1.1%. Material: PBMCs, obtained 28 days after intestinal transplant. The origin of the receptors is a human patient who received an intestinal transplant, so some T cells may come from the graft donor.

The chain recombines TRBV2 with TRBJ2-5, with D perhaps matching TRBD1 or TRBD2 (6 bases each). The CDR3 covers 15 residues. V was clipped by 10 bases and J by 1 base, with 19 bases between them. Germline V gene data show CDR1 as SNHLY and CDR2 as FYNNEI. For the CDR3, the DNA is TGTGCCACCCAAGGGGGGACGGAGTCCCAAGAGACCCAGTACTTC. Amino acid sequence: CATQGGTESQETQYF. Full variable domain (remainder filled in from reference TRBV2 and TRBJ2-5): EPEVTQTPSHQVTQMGQEVILRCVPISNHLYFYWYRQILGQKVEFLVSFYNNEISEKSEIFDDQFSVERPDGSNFTLKIRSTKLEDSAMYFCATQGGTESQETQYFGPGTRLLVL.

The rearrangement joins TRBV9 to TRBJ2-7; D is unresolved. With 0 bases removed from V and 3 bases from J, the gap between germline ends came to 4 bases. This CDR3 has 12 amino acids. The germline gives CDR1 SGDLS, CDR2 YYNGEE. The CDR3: CASSVVDYEQYF. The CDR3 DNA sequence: TGTGCCAGCAGCGTAGTCGACTACGAGCAGTACTTC.

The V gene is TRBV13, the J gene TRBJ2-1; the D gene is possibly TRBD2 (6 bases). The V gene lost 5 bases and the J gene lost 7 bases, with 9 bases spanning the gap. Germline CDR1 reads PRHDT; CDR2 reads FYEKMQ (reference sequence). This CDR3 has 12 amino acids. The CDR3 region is CASSLSGNEQFF. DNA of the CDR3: TGTGCCAGCAGCCTTAGCGGTAATGAGCAGTTCTTC.

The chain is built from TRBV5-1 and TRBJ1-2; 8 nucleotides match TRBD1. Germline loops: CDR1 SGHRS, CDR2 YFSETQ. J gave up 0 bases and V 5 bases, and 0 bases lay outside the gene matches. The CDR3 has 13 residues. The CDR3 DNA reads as TGCGCCAGCAGACAGGGGGCTAACTATGGCTACACCTTC. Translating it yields CASRQGANYGYTF.